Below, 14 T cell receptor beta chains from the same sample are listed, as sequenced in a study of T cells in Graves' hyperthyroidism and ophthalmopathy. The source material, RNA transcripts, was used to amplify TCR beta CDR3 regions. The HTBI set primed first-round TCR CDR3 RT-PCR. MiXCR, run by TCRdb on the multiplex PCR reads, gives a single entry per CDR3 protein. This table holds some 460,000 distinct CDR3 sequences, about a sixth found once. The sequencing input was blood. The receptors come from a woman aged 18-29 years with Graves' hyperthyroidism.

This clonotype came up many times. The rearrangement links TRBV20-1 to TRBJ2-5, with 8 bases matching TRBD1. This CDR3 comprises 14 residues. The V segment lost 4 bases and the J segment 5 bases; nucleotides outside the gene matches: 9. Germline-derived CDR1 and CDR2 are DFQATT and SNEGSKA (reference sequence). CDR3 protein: CSATPGQVGETQYF. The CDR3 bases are TGCAGTGCTACCCCGGGACAGGTGGGGGAGACCCAGTACTTC.

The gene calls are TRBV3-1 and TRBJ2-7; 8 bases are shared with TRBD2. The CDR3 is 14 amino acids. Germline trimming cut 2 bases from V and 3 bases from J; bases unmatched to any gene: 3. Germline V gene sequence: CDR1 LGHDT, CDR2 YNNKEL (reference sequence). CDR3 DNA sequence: TGTGCCAGCAGCCAACCGGGACTAGACTACGAGCAGTACTTC. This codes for CASSQPGLDYEQYF.

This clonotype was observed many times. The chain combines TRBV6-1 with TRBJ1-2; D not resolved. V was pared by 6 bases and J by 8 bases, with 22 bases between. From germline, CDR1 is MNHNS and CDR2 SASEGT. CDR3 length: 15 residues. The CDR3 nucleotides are TGTGCCAGCAGACGAGGATTACAGCGTTCGGAGGGCTACACCTTC. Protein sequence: CASRRGLQRSEGYTF.

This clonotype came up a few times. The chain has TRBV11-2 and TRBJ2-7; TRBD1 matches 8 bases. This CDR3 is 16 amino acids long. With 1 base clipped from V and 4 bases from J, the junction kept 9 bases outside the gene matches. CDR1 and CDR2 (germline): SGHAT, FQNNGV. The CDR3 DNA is TGTGCCAGCAGCTTAGTTGCAACAGGGGGATTTTACGAGCAGTACTTC. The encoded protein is CASSLVATGGFYEQYF.

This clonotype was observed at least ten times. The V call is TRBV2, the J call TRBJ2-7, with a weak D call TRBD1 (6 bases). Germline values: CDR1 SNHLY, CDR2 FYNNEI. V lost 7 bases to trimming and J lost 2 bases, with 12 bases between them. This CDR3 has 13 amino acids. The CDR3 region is CASTWTAPYEQYF. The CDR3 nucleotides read TGTGCCAGCACCTGGACAGCACCCTACGAGCAGTACTTC.

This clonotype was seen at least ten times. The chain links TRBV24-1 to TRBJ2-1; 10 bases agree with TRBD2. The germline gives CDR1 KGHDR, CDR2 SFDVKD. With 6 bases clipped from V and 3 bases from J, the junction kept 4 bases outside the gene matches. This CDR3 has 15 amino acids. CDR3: CATSPSGGFYNEQFF. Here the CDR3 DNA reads TGTGCCACCAGTCCTAGCGGGGGTTTCTACAATGAGCAGTTCTTC.

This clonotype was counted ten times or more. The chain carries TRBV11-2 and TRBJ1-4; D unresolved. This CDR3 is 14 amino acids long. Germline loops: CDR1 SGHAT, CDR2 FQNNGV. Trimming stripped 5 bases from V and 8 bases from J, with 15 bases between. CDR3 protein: CASSPIYGGEKLFF. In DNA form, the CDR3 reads TGTGCCAGCAGCCCGATCTACGGTGGGGAAAAACTGTTTTTT.

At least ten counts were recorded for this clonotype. The CDR3 region is CASSPRRGGNQPQHF. CDR3 nucleotides: TGTGCCAGCAGCCCTAGAAGGGGGGGGAATCAGCCCCAGCATTTT. This rearrangement joins TRBV7-2 to TRBJ1-5; D might be TRBD1 (6 bases). This CDR3 has 15 residues. Germline V gene sequence: CDR1 SGHTA, CDR2 FQGNSA. V was cut by 5 bases and J by 4 bases, with 15 bases left in between. The entire variable domain, with the rest obtained from reference TRBV7-2 and TRBJ1-5, is as follows: GAGVSQSPSNKVTEKGKDVELRCDPISGHTALYWYRQSLGQGLEFLIYFQGNSAPDKSGLPSDRFSAERTGGSVSTLTIQRTQQEDSAVYLCASSPRRGGNQPQHFGDGTRLSIL.

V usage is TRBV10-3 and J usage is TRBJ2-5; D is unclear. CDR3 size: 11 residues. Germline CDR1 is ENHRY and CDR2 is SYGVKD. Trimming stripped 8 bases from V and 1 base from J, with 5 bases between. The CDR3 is CAIRAQETQYF. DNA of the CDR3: TGTGCCATCCGGGCCCAAGAGACCCAGTACTTC.

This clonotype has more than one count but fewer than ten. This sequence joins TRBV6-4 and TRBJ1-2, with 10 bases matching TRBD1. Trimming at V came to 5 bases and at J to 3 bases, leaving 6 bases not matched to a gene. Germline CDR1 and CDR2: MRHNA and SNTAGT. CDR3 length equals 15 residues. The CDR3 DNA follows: TGTGCCAGCAGTCCTCGTGGGACAGGGGACTATGGCTACACCTTC. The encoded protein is CASSPRGTGDYGYTF.

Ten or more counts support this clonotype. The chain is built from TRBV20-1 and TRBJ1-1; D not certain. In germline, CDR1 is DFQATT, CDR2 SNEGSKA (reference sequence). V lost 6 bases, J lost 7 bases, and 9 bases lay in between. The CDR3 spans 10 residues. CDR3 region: CSAGGIEAFF. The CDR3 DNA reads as TGCAGTGCGGGAGGTATTGAAGCTTTCTTT.

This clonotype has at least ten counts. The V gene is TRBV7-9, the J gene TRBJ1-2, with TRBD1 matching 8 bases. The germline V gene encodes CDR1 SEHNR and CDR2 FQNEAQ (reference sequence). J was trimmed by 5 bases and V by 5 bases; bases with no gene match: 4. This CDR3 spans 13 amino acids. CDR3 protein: CASSAQGDYGYTF. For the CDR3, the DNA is TGTGCCAGCAGCGCACAGGGGGATTATGGCTACACCTTC.

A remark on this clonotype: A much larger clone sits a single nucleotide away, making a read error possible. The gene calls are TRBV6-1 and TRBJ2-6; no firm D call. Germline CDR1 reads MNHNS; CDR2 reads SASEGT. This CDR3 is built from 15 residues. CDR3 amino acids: CAATSSDAGANVLTF. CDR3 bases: TGTGCTGCCACGAGTTCAGACGCTGGGGCCAACGTCCTGACTTTC.

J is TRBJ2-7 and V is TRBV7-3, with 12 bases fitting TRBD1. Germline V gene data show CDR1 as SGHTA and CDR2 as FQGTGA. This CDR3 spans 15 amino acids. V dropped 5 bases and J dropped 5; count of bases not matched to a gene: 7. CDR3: CASSPRGQGADEQYF. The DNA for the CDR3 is TGTGCCAGCAGCCCCCGGGGACAGGGGGCGGACGAGCAGTACTTC. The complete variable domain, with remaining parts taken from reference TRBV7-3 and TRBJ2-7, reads GAGVSQTPSNKVTEKGKYVELRCDPISGHTALYWYRQSLGQGPEFLIYFQGTGAADDSGLPNDRFFAVRPEGSVSTLKIQRTERGDSAVYLCASSPRGQGADEQYFGPGTRLTVT.